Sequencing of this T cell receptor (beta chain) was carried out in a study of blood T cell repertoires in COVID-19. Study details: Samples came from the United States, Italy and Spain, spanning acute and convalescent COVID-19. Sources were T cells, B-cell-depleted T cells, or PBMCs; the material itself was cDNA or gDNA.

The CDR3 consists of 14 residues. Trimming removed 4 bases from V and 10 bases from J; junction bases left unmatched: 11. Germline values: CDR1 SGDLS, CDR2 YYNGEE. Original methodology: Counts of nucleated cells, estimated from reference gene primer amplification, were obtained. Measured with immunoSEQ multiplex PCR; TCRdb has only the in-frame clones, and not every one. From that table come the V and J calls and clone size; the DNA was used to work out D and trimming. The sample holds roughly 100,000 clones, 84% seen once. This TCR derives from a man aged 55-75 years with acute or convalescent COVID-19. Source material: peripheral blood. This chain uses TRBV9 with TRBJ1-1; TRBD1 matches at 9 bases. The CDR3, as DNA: TGTGCCAGCAGCCCCCAGGGACAGGGTGGGGCAGCTTTCTTT. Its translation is CASSPQGQGGAAFF.